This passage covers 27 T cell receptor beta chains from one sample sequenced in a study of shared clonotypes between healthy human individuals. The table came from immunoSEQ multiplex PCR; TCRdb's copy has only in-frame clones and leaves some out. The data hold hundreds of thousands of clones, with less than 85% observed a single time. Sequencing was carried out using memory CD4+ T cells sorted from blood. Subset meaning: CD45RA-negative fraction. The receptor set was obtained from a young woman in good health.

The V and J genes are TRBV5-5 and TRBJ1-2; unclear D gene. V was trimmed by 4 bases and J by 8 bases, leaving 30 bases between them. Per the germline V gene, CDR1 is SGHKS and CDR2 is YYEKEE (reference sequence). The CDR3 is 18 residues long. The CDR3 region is CASSPRFREGIASGGYTF. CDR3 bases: TGTGCCAGCAGCCCGCGGTTTCGAGAGGGAATTGCGTCGGGCGGCTACACCTTC.

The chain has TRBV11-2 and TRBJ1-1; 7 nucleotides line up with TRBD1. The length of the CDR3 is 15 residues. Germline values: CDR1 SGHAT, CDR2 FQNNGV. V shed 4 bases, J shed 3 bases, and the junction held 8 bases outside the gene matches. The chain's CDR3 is CASSSSRDRDTEAFF. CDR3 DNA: TGTGCCAGCAGCTCGTCCCGGGACAGAGACACTGAAGCTTTCTTT.

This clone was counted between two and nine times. CDR3 sequence: CASGRALGTGELFF. The CDR3 DNA is TGTGCCAGCGGGAGGGCCCTTGGCACCGGGGAGCTGTTTTTT. This sequence joins TRBV5-4 and TRBJ2-2; 7 bases match TRBD2. The CDR3 has 14 residues. From germline, CDR1 is SGHNT and CDR2 YYREEE (reference sequence). Trimming cost V 7 bases and J 4 bases; bases outside gene matches: 7. Full variable domain (remainder filled in from reference TRBV5-4 and TRBJ2-2): ETGVTQSPTHLIKTRGQQVTLRCSSQSGHNTVSWYQQALGQGPQFIFQYYREEENGRGNFPPRFSGLQFPNYSSELNVNALELDDSALYLCASGRALGTGELFFGEGSRLTVL.

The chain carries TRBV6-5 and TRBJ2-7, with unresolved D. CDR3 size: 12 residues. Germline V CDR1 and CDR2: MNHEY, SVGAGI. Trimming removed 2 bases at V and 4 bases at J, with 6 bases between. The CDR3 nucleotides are TGTGCCAGCAGTTACGGTCGTTACGAGCAGTACTTC. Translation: CASSYGRYEQYF.

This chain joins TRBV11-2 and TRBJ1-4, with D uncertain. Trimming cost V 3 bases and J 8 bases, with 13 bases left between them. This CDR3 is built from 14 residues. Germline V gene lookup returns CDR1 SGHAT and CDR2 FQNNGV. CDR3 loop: CASSFGGPGEKLFF. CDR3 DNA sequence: TGTGCCAGCAGCTTTGGCGGCCCGGGGGAAAAACTGTTTTTT.

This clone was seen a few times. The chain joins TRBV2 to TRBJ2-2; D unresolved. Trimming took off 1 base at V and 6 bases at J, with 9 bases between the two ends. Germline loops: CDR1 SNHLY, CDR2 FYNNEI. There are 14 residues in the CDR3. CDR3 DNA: TGTGCCAGCAGTGAAGGCGAATCAGCCGGGGAGCTGTTTTTT. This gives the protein CASSEGESAGELFF.

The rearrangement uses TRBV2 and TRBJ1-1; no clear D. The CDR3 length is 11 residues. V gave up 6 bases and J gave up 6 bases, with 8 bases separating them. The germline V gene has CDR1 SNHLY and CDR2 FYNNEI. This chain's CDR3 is CASSSAPEAFF. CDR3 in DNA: TGTGCCAGCAGCTCCGCCCCTGAAGCTTTCTTT.

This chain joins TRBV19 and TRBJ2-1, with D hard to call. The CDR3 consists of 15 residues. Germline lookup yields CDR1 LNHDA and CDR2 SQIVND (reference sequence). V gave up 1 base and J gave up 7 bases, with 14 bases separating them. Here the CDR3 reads CASSIAGSLRNEQFF. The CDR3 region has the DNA TGTGCCAGTAGTATAGCTGGATCCCTCCGAAATGAGCAGTTCTTC.

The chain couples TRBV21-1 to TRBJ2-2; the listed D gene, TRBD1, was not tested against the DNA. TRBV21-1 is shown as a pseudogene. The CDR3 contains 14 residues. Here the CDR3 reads CASSKNRRTGELFF. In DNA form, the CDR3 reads TGTGCCAGCAGCAAGAACAGAAGAACCGGGGAGCTGTTTTTT.

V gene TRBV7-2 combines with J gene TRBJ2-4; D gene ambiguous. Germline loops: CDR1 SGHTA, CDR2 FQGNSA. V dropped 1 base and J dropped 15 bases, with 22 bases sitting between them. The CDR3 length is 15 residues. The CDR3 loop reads CASSLDSRGRARGYF. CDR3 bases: TGTGCCAGCAGCTTAGACAGTCGAGGTCGGGCCCGCGGGTACTTC.

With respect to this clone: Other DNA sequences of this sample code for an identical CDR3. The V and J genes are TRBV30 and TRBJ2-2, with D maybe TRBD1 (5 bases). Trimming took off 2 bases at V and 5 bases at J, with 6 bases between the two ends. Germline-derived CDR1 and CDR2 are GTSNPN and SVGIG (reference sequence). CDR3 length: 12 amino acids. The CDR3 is CAWSRGTGELFF. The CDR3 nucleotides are TGTGCCTGGAGTAGGGGTACCGGGGAGCTGTTTTTT. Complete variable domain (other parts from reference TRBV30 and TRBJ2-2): SQTIHQWPATLVQPVGSPLSLECTVEGTSNPNLYWYRQAAGRGLQLLFYSVGIGQISSEVPQNLSASRPQDRQFILSSKKLLLSDSGFYLCAWSRGTGELFFGEGSRLTVL.

CDR3 in DNA: TGCGCCAGCAGCTCTCAAGCGGAGGCCTACGAGCAGTACTTC. This sequence encodes CASSSQAEAYEQYF. The chain joins TRBV5-1 to TRBJ2-7; a weak D match, TRBD2 (5 bases). Trimming removed 3 bases at V and 2 bases at J, with 12 bases between. The V gene's germline CDR1 is SGHRS and CDR2 YFSETQ. CDR3 length: 14 amino acids.

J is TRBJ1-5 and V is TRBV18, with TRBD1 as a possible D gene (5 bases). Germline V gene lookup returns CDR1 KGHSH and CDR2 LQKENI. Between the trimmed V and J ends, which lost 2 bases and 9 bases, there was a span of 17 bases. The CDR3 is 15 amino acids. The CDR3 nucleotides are TGTGCCAGCTCACCAGACAGCATGGGGTTGGGGCCCCAGCATTTT. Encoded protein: CASSPDSMGLGPQHF.

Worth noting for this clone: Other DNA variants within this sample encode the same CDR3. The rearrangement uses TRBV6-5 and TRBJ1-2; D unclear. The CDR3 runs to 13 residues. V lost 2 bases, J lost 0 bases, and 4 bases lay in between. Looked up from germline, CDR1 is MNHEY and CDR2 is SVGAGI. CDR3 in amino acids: CASSYDSNYGYTF. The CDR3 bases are TGTGCCAGCAGTTACGACTCTAACTATGGCTACACCTTC.

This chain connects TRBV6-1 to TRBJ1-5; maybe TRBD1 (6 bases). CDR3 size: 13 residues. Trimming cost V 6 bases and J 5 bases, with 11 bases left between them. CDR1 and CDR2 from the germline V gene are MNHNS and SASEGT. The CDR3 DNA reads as TGTGCCAGCAGACAACAGGGTCATCAGCCCCAGCATTTT. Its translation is CASRQQGHQPQHF.

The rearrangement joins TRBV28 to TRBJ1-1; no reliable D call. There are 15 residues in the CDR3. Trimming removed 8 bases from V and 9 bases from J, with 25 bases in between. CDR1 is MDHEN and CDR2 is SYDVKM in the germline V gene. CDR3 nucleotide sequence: TGTGCCAGCTATTCGAACAGTTTTAAAATTTCTAAAGCTTTCTTT. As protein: CASYSNSFKISKAFF.

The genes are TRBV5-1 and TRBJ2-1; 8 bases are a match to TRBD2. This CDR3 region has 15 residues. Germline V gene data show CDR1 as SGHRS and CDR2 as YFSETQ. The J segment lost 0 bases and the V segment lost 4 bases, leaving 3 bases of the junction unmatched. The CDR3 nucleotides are TGCGCCAGCAGCAGGACTAGCTTCTCCTACAATGAGCAGTTCTTC. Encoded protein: CASSRTSFSYNEQFF.

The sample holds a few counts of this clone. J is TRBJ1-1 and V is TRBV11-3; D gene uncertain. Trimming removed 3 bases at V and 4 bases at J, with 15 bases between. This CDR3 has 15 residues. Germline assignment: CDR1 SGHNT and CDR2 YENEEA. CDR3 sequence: CASSFLRGRSTEAFF. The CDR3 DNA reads TGTGCCAGCAGCTTTTTGCGGGGAAGGAGCACTGAAGCTTTCTTT.

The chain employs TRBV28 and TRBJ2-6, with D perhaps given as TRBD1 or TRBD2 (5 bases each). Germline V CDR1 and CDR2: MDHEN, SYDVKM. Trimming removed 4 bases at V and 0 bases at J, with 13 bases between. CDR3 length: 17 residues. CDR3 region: CASSSGAPYSGANVLTF. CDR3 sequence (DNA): TGTGCCAGCAGTTCCGGGGCCCCTTACTCTGGGGCCAACGTCCTGACTTTC.

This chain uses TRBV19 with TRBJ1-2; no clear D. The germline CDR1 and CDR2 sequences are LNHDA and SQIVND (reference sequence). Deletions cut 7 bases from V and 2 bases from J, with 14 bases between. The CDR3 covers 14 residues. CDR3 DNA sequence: TGTGCCAGTACTCTTAGGGAAGCCAACTATGGCTACACCTTC. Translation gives CASTLREANYGYTF.

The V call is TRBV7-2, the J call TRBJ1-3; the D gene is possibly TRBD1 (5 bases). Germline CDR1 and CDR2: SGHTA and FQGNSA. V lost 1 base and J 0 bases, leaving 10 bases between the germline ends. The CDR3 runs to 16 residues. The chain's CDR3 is CASSLGQFNSGNTIYF. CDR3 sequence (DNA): TGTGCCAGCAGCTTAGGACAGTTTAACTCTGGAAACACCATATATTTT.

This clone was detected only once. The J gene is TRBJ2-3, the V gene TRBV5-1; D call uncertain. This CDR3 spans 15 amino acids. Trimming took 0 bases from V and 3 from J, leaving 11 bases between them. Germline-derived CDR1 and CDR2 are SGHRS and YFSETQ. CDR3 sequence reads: CASSLDGEVTDTQYF. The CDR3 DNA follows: TGCGCCAGCAGCTTGGATGGTGAGGTAACAGATACGCAGTATTTT.

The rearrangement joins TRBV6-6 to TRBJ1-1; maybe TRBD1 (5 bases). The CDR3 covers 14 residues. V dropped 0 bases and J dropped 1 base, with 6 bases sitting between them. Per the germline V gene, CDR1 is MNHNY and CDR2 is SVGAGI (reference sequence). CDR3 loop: CASSYSGGNTEAFF. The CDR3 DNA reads TGTGCCAGCAGTTACTCGGGGGGGAACACTGAAGCTTTCTTT.

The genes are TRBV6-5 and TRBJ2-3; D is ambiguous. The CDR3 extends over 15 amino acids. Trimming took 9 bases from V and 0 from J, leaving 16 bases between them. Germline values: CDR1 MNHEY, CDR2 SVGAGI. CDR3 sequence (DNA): TGTGCCAGTTCCGCTAGGCCCCTTAGCACAGATACGCAGTATTTT. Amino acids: CASSARPLSTDTQYF.

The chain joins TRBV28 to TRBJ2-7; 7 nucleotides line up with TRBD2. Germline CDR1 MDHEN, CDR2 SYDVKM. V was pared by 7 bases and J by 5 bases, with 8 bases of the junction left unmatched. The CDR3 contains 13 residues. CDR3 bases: TGTGCCAGCAACCAGCGGGATTCCCACGAGCAGTACTTC. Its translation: CASNQRDSHEQYF.

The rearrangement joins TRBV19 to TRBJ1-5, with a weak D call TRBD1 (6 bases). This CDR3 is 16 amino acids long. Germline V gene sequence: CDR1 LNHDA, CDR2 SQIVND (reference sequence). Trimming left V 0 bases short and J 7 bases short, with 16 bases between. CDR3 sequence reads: CASSIENPGGRQPQHF. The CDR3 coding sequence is TGTGCCAGTAGTATAGAAAATCCGGGGGGCCGGCAGCCCCAGCATTTT.

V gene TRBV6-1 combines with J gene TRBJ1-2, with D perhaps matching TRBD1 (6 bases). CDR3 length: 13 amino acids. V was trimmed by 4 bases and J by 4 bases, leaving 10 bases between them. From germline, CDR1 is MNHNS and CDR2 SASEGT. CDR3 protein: CASSVDSVYGYTF. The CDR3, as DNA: TGTGCCAGCAGTGTGGACAGCGTCTATGGCTACACCTTC.